This TCR beta chain was captured in a study of blood T cell repertoires in COVID-19. In the study's own analysis: Researchers report that nucleated cell counts were estimated from reference gene primer amplification. TCRdb's table, derived via immunoSEQ multiplex PCR, lists solely in-frame clones and lacks some. For V, J and clone size, that table is used; D and trimming come from the DNA. The table has some 110,000 clones, 86% seen once. This CDR3 has 15 amino acids. V lost 3 bases, J lost 8 bases, and 17 bases lay in between. The V gene's germline CDR1 is SGHNT and CDR2 YYREEE (reference sequence). Sequenced input: peripheral blood. This TCR was recovered from a man between 40 and 49 years old with acute or convalescent COVID-19. This chain joins TRBV5-4 and TRBJ1-4; possible D gene TRBD1, 5 bases. The CDR3 DNA sequence: TGTGCCAGCAGCTCGGGGGTATGGGAGGGAGAAAAACTGTTTTTT. It codes for CASSSGVWEGEKLFF.